This T cell receptor beta chain derives from a study of T cell repertoires in cytomegalovirus infection. This CDR3 comprises 15 residues. V lost 0 bases and J 0 bases, leaving 9 bases between the germline ends. Germline V lookup: CDR1 DFQATT, CDR2 SNEGSKA (reference sequence). A remark on this clonotype: Its specificity is unknown.

Each CDR3 protein gets one entry after TCRdb re-called the reads with MiXCR. The sample lists 50,000 to 60,000 distinct CDR3 sequences; about 20% were seen once. This chain uses TRBV20-1 with TRBJ1-3; unclear D gene. The sequence was collected from a human donor in good health (CMV status not recorded). Some clones in this sample may be carry-over from other donors' samples. Sequences were derived from CD8+ T cells from cultured PBMCs, sampled from culture after CMV antigen stimulation. CDR3 sequence reads: CSARDGLSSGNTIYF. As DNA, the CDR3 is TGCAGTGCTAGAGATGGGCTTTCCTCTGGAAACACCATATATTTT.